This entry features one T cell receptor (beta chain) sequence. Its antigen is not identified. The sample originates from a study of T cell responses to AZD1222 COVID-19 vaccine. Combined were second doses at about 4 or about 12 weeks. Study findings and constraints: The donor group comprised mostly white British people and more females; the analysis possibly underestimated clonal diversity. Unmutated variant regions are reportedly targeted by nearly half of spike-specific TCRs.

Sequencing was performed with immunoSEQ multiplex PCR; in TCRdb, only in-frame clones are kept and a portion is missing. This table has approximately 90,000 clones, 89% appearing once. This TCR derives from an adult who received the AZD1222 COVID-19 vaccine. Here the sequenced sample was peripheral blood, taken 28 days after the second AZD1222 dose.

In nucleotides, the CDR3 is TGTGCCAGCAGCCAATCCGGGGGGGAAGGGTACAATGAGCAGTTCTTC. Its translation is CASSQSGGEGYNEQFF. The chain joins TRBV4-2 to TRBJ2-1; 8 positions match TRBD2. Germline V gene lookup returns CDR1 LGHNA and CDR2 YNFKEQ. This CDR3 comprises 16 residues. The junction had 7 bases not matched to a gene; V was cut back by 2 bases and J by 4 bases.